The clone carrying this T cell receptor (beta chain) was found once. The PCR employed 60 Vbeta primers together with 13 Jbeta primers. Methods used by the authors: An analysis that came later counted 73 million or so unique TCR beta chains, approximately 10 million shared. Method: immunoSEQ multiplex PCR; TCRdb's copy keeps in-frame clones and lacks some. D and trimming come from the DNA, and the V and J calls and clone size come from that table. The table lists 95,000 to 130,000 clones, around 81% of them singletons. The CDR3 covers 12 residues. Trimming cost V 4 bases and J 7 bases, with 8 bases left between them. The V gene's germline CDR1 is LNHDA and CDR2 SQIVND (reference sequence). The sample originates from a study of cytomegalovirus exposure and HLA in healthy donors.

The chain links TRBV19 to TRBJ2-1, with TRBD2 as a possible D gene (5 bases). The specimen sequenced was PBMCs. This clonotype was sampled from a woman aged 25 to 39 in good health and CMV-seronegative. The CDR3 DNA sequence: TGTGCCAGTAGTAGTACGGGGAATGAGCAGTTCTTC. Translation: CASSSTGNEQFF.